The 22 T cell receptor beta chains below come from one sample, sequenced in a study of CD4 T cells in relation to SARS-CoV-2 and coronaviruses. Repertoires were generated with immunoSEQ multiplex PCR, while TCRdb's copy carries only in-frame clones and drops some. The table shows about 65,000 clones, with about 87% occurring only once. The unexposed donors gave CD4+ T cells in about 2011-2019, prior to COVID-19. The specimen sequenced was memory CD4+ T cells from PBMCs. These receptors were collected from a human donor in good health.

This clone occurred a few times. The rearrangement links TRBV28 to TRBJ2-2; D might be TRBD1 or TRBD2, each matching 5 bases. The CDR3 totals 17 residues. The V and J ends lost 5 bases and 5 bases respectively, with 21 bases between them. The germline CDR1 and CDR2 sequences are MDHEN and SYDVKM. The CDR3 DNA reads TGTGCCAGCAGTATGGACCTAGCAGGGTTGGAAACCGGGGAGCTGTTTTTT. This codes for CASSMDLAGLETGELFF.

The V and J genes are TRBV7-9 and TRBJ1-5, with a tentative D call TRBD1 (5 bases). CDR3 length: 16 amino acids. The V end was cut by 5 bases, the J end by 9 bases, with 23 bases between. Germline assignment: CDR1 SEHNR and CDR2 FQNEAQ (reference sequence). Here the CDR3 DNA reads TGTGCCAGCAGCCCTGGGACTCAAGGTGCCCTGGGGCCCCAGCATTTT. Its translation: CASSPGTQGALGPQHF.

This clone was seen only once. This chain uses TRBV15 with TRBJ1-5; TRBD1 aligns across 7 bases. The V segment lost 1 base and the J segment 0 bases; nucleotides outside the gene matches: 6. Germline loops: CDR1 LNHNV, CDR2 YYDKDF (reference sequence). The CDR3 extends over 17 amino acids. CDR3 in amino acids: CATSRGIDRDSNQPQHF. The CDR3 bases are TGTGCCACCAGCAGAGGTATAGACAGGGATAGCAATCAGCCCCAGCATTTT.

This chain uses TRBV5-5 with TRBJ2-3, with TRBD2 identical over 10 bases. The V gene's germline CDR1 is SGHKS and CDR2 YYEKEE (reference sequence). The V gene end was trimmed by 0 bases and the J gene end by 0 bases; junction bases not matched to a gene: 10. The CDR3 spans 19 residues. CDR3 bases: TGTGCCAGCAGCTTGGCAGGAGGGGTAGCGGGGGGTAGCACAGATACGCAGTATTTT. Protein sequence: CASSLAGGVAGGSTDTQYF.

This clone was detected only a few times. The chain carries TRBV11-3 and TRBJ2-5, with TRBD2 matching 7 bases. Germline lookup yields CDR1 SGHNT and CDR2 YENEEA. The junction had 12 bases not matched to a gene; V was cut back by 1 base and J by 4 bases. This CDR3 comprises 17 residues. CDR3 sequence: CASSLGGLGITRETQYF. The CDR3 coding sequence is TGTGCCAGCAGCTTAGGAGGACTAGGCATCACCAGAGAGACCCAGTACTTC.

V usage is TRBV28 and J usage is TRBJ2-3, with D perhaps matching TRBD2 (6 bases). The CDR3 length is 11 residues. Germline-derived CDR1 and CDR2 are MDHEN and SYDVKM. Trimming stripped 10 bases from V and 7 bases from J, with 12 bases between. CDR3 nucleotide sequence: TGTGCCACCCTTGGACTATATACGCAGTATTTT. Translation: CATLGLYTQYF. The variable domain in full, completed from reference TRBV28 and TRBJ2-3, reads DVKVTQSSRYLVKRTGEKVFLECVQDMDHENMFWYRQDPGLGLRLIYFSYDVKMKEKGDIPEGYSVSREKKERFSLILESASTNQTSMYLCATLGLYTQYFGPGTRLTVL.

CDR3 in amino acids: CASSSTGEGYTF. In nucleotides, the CDR3 is TGTGCCAGCAGTTCGACGGGGGAAGGCTACACCTTC. V and J are TRBV6-5 and TRBJ1-2; a weak D match, TRBD1 (5 bases). V dropped 4 bases and J dropped 8 bases, with 11 bases sitting between them. There are 12 residues in the CDR3. Germline CDR1 MNHEY, CDR2 SVGAGI.

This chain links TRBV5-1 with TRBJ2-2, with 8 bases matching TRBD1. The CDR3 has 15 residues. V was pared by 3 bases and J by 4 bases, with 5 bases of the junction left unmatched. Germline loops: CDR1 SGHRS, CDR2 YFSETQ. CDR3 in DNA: TGCGCCAGCAGCTCGGACAGGGTTCCCACCGGGGAGCTGTTTTTT. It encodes CASSSDRVPTGELFF.

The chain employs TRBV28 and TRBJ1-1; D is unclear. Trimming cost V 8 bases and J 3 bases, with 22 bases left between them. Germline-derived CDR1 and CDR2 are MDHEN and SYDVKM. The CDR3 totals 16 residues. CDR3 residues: CASGNAGADGYTEAFF. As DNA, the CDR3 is TGTGCCAGCGGAAACGCGGGCGCGGATGGGTACACTGAAGCTTTCTTT.

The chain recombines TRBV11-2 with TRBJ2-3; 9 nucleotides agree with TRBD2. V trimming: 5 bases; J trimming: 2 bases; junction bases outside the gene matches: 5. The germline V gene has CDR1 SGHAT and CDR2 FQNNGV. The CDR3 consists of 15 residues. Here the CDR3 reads CASSGRLADTDTQYF. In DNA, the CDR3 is TGTGCCAGCAGCGGCCGACTAGCGGACACAGATACGCAGTATTTT.

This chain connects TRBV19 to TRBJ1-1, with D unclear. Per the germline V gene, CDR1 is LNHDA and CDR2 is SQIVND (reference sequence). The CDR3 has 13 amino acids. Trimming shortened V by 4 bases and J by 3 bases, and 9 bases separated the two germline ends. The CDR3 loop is CASSTTTYTEAFF. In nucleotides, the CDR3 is TGTGCCAGTAGTACTACAACCTACACTGAAGCTTTCTTT.

CDR3 coding DNA: TGTGCCAGCACCTTTACTGCAGGGGCCCAAATCTACACCGGGGAGCTGTTTTTT. It specifies CASTFTAGAQIYTGELFF. This chain links TRBV27 with TRBJ2-2; a weak D match, TRBD1 (6 bases). Trimming took off 7 bases at V and 3 bases at J, with 24 bases between the two ends. The CDR3 spans 18 residues. Germline CDR1 reads MNHEY; CDR2 reads SMNVEV (reference sequence).

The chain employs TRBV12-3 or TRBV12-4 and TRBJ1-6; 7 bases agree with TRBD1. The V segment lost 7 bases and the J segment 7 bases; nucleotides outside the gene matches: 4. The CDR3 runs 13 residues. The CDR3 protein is CASTGQINSPLHF. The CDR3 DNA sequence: TGTGCCAGCACGGGACAGATAAATTCACCCCTCCACTTT.

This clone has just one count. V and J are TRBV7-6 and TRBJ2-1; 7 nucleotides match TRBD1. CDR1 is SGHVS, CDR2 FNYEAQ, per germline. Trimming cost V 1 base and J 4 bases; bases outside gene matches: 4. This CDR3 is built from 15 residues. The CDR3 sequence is CASSLVGTDYNEQFF. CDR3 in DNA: TGTGCCAGCAGCTTAGTCGGGACAGATTACAATGAGCAGTTCTTC.

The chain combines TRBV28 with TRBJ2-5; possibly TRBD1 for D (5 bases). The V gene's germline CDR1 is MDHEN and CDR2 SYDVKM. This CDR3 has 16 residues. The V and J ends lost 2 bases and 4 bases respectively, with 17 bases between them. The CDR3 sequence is CASSLGVAGYGETQYF. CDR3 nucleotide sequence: TGTGCCAGCAGTTTAGGAGTTGCAGGGTACGGAGAGACCCAGTACTTC.

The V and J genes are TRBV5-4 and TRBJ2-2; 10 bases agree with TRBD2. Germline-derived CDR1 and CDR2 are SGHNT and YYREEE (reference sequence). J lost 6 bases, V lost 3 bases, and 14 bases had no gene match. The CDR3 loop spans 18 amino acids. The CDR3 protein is CASSSLIGTSGTAGELFF. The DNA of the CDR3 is TGTGCCAGCAGCTCCCTCATAGGCACTAGCGGGACGGCCGGGGAGCTGTTTTTT.

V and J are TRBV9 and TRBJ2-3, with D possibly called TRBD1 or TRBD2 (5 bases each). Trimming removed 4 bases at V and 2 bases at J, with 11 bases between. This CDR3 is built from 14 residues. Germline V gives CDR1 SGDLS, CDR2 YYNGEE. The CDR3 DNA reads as TGTGCCAGCAGCTCGAGGGGAGCCACAGATACGCAGTATTTT. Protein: CASSSRGATDTQYF.

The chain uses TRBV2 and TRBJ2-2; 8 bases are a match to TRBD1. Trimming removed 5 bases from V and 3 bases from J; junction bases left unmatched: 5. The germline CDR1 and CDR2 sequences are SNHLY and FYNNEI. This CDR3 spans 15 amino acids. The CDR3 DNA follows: TGTGCCAGCAGTAATCAGGGGGCCGACACCGGGGAGCTGTTTTTT. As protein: CASSNQGADTGELFF.

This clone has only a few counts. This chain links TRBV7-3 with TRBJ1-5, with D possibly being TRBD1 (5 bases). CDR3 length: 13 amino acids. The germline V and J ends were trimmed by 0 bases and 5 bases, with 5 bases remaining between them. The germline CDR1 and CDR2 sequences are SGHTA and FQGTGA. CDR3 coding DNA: TGTGCCAGCAGCTTAACGGGGGATCAGCCCCAGCATTTT. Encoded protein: CASSLTGDQPQHF.

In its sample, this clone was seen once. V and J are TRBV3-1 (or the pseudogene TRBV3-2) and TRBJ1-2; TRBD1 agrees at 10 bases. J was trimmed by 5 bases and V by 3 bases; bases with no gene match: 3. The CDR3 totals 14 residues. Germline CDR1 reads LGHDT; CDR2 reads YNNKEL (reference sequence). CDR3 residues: CASSQTGGAYGYTF. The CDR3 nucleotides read TGTGCCAGCAGCCAGACAGGGGGCGCGTATGGCTACACCTTC.

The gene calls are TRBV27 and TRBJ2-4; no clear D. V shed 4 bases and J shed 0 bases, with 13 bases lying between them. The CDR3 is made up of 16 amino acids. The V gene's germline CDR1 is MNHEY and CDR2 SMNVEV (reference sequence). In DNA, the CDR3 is TGTGCCAGCAGTTCCTCGACATACATAGCCAAAAACATTCAGTACTTC. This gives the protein CASSSSTYIAKNIQYF.

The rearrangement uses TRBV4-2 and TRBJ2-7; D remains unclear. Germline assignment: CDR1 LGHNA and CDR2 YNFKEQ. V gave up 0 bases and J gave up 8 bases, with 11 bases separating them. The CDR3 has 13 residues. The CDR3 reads CASSQDPGGKQYF. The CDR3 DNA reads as TGTGCCAGCAGCCAAGATCCAGGTGGGAAGCAGTACTTC.